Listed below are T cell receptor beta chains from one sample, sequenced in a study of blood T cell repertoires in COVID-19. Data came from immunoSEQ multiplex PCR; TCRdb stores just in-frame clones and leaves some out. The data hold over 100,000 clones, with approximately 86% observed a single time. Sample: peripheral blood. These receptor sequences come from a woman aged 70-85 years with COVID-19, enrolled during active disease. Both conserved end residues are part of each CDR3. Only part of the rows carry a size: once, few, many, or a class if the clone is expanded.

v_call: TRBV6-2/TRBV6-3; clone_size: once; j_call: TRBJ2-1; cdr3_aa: CASSLLRANNEQFF
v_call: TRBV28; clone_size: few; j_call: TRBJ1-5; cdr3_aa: CASSSPNRVRSNQPQHF
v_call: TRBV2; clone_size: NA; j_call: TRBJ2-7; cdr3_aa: CASSEAHLRQGLEQYF
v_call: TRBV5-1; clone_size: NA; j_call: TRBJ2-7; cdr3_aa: CASSLMSGSYEQYF
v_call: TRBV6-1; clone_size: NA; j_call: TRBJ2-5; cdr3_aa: CASSEAVRRASGLGETQYF
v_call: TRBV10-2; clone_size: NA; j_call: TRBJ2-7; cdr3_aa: CASRLAGGPDYEQYF
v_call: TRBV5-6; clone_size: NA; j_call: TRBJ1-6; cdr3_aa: CASNRGRASYNSPLHF
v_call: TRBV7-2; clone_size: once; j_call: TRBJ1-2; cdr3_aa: CASSWGLLGIYTF
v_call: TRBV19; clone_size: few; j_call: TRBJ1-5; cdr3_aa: CASSSTGGNQPQHF
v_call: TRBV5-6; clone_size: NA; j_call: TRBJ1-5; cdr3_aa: CASSPDRGLGNQPQHF
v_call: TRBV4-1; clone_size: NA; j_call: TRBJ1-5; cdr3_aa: CASSPSGGRPQHF
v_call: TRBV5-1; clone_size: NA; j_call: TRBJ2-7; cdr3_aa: CASSVAGGTYEQYF
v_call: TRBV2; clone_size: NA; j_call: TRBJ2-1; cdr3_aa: CASSRNGLATYNEQFF
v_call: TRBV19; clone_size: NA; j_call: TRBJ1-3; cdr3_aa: CASNAGGTGNTIYF
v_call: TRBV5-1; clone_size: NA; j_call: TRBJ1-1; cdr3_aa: CASSLVGTGVDTFF
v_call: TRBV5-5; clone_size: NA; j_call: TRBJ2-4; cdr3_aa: CASSVGHPSLDIQYF
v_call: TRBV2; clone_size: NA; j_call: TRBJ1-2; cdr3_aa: CASSEYGGGSGYTF
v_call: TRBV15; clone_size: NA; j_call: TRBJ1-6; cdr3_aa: CATSRANSPLHF